This T cell receptor beta chain was captured by sequencing in a study of shared clonotypes between healthy human individuals. Study conclusions and caveats: Measured sharing among donors was expected to vary with sequencing depth. It was the few donors that limited the genetic and exposure-history diversity represented.

About this clone: Its antigen is still unknown.

Germline assignment: CDR1 GTSNPN and CDR2 SVGIG (reference sequence). V lost 1 base and J 0 bases, leaving 8 bases between the germline ends. The CDR3 sequence is 14 residues long. Some clones are missing from TCRdb's copy, which holds only in-frame ones; the method was immunoSEQ multiplex PCR. Of a few million clones listed, approximately 90% were seen once; the top ten hold 0.13% to 0.15%. The specimen was naive CD4+ T cells sorted from blood. Sample subset: CD45RA+ positively selected. The rearrangement links TRBV30 to TRBJ2-3; TRBD2 might be the D (5 bases). The source is a man between 18 and 29 years old in good health. DNA for the CDR3: TGTGCCTGGAGTGGGTGGACTAGCACAGATACGCAGTATTTT. Translated: CAWSGWTSTDTQYF.